The present entry profiles one TCR beta chain with its context. As yet, its antigen is unknown. The CDR3 contains 16 residues. The J segment lost 2 bases and the V segment lost 5 bases, leaving 9 bases of the junction unmatched. Germline loops: CDR1 MNHEY, CDR2 SMNVEV (reference sequence). Amplification used 60 V beta primers and 13 J beta primers. Only in-frame clones appear in the TCRdb table, and some are missing; sequencing was by immunoSEQ multiplex PCR. The sample holds about 21,000 clones, 79% seen once. This record comes from a study of glioma-infiltrating T cells after dendritic cell vaccination. Study summary: Glioblastoma patients came from Phase I and II dendritic cell vaccination trials. General study points: Complete blood and tumor specimen sets were limited to few patients.

The V gene is TRBV27, the J gene TRBJ2-1; 7 bases line up with TRBD2. Sequencing used blood, obtained before dendritic cell vaccination. This receptor was taken from a human donor with glioblastoma. This CDR3 reads CASSPLAVKPYNEQFF. Written as DNA, the CDR3 is TGTGCCAGCAGTCCGCTAGCGGTCAAACCCTACAATGAGCAGTTCTTC.